These T cell receptor beta chains were read from a single sample in a study of cytomegalovirus exposure and HLA in healthy donors. TCRdb keeps only in-frame clones here, not all; method: immunoSEQ multiplex PCR. The sample gives 100,000 to 150,000 clones, about 79% of which show up once; under 3.5% is in the top ten. The sequenced sample consisted of PBMCs. These receptors were collected from a man between 50 and 59 years old in good health and CMV-seronegative. The CDR3 runs from the conserved cysteine through the conserved F or W. D genes are given only for firm matches. Size is omitted from some rows. Given values are once, few, many or a class for expanded clones.

J,V,size,D,length,CDR3,DNA
TRBJ1-2,TRBV19,.,TRBD1,13,CASNHGQGEGYTF,TGTGCCAGTAACCACGGACAGGGAGAGGGCTACACCTTC
TRBJ2-6,TRBV27,.,.,13,CASGRSGANVLTF,TGTGCCAGCGGCCGCTCTGGGGCCAACGTCCTGACTTTC
TRBJ1-1,TRBV29-1,once,.,13,CSVVGGADTEAFF,TGCAGCGTTGTCGGGGGGGCGGACACTGAAGCTTTCTTT
TRBJ2-5,TRBV5-1,.,.,11,CASSLDSEQYF,TGCGCCAGCAGCTTGGACAGTGAGCAGTACTTC
TRBJ2-7,TRBV27,.,TRBD2,15,CVSSIGTSGLREQYF,TGTGTCAGCAGTATCGGGACTAGCGGCCTGAGAGAGCAGTACTTC
TRBJ2-1,TRBV2,.,.,13,CASKLASYNEQFF,TGTGCCAGCAAACTAGCCTCCTACAATGAGCAGTTCTTC
TRBJ2-3,TRBV5-8,.,TRBD2,17,CARERLPGGGWTDTQYF,TGTGCCAGAGAAAGGCTCCCGGGAGGGGGTTGGACAGATACGCAGTATTTT
TRBJ2-1,TRBV7-9,few,.,12,CASSSRDNEQFF,TGTGCCAGCAGCTCCCGGGACAATGAGCAGTTCTTC
TRBJ1-2,TRBV4-1,.,.,16,CASSRPTRERAYGYTF,TGCGCCAGCAGCCGACCTACGAGGGAGAGGGCCTATGGCTACACCTTC
TRBJ1-4,TRBV19,.,.,17,CASSILGEGATNEKLFF,TGTGCCAGTAGTATCCTTGGGGAGGGTGCAACTAATGAAAAACTGTTTTTT
TRBJ2-1,TRBV5-1,.,TRBD1,14,CASSGQGSYNEQFF,TGCGCCAGCAGCGGACAGGGATCCTACAATGAGCAGTTCTTC
TRBJ1-1,TRBV2,.,.,14,CASSEGQGTTEAFF,TGTGCCAGCAGTGAAGGCCAGGGGACCACTGAAGCTTTCTTT
TRBJ2-3,TRBV2,.,TRBD1,14,CASSTEGAADTQYF,TGTGCCAGCAGCACCGAGGGGGCCGCAGATACGCAGTATTTT
TRBJ2-1,TRBV19,.,TRBD1,14,CASSIRQGWNEQFF,TGTGCCAGTAGTATAAGACAGGGGTGGAATGAGCAGTTCTTC
TRBJ2-5,TRBV6-5,.,TRBD1,15,CASSYRGQGQETQYF,TGTGCCAGCAGTTACCGGGGACAGGGCCAAGAGACCCAGTACTTC
TRBJ2-2,TRBV4-2,.,TRBD2,18,CASSQLLRVAGNTGELFF,TGTGCCAGCAGCCAACTCCTTAGGGTAGCGGGTAACACCGGGGAGCTGTTTTTT
TRBJ1-1,TRBV5-1,.,.,14,CASSIAEVNTEAFF,TGCGCCAGCAGCATAGCAGAAGTGAACACTGAAGCTTTCTTT
TRBJ2-7,TRBV11-2,once,.,15,CASSLPGQQSYEQYF,TGTGCCAGCAGCTTACCGGGACAACAATCCTACGAGCAGTACTTC
TRBJ1-1,TRBV4-1,.,TRBD1,14,CASSQGGQGRQAFF,TGCGCCAGCAGCCAAGGTGGACAGGGGAGGCAGGCTTTCTTT
TRBJ1-1,TRBV2,.,.,14,CASKRQKIGTEAFF,TGTGCCAGCAAAAGACAGAAGATTGGGACTGAAGCTTTCTTT
TRBJ1-1,TRBV27,.,.,15,CASSLWATLNTEAFF,TGTGCCAGCAGTTTATGGGCAACCTTGAACACTGAAGCTTTCTTT
TRBJ1-2,TRBV6-1,.,TRBD1,13,CASSLTGGYGYTF,TGTGCCAGCAGTCTGACAGGGGGCTATGGCTACACCTTC
TRBJ2-7,TRBV7-6,.,TRBD2,16,CASSPLAGGLSYEQYF,TGTGCCAGCAGCCCCTTAGCGGGGGGCTTGTCATACGAGCAGTACTTC
TRBJ2-5,TRBV19,.,TRBD1,12,CASSWTGETQYF,TGTGCCAGTAGTTGGACAGGAGAGACCCAGTACTTC
TRBJ2-3,TRBV29-1,.,TRBD2,14,CSVEAGGHPDTQYF,TGCAGCGTTGAAGCGGGGGGGCACCCAGATACGCAGTATTTT
TRBJ2-7,TRBV6-5,.,TRBD2,15,CASSYSLAGTYEQYF,TGTGCCAGCAGTTACTCCCTAGCGGGGACCTACGAGCAGTACTTC
TRBJ2-2,TRBV5-1,.,TRBD2,16,CASSFPAGGFTGELFF,TGCGCCAGCAGCTTCCCCGCGGGGGGCTTCACCGGGGAGCTGTTTTTT
TRBJ1-6,TRBV25-1,.,.,12,CASTVGNSPLHF,TGTGCCAGCACCGTCGGGAATTCCCCCCTCCACTTT
TRBJ2-3,TRBV9,.,.,12,CASSASTDTQYF,TGTGCCAGCAGCGCTAGCACAGATACGCAGTATTTT
TRBJ2-3,TRBV6-4,once,TRBD2,15,CASSDSTSGGDTQYF,TGTGCCAGCAGTGACTCGACTAGCGGGGGGGATACGCAGTATTTT
TRBJ2-7,TRBV30,.,.,14,CAWSVTGRGDEQYF,TGTGCCTGGAGTGTTACAGGGAGGGGGGACGAGCAGTACTTC
TRBJ1-2,TRBV25-1,.,.,11,CASTGGPSYTF,TGTGCCAGCACGGGGGGTCCGAGCTACACCTTC
TRBJ2-6,TRBV5-1,.,.,14,CASSLAPQDKVLTF,TGCGCCAGCAGCTTGGCCCCACAGGACAAAGTCCTGACTTTC
TRBJ2-2,TRBV2,few,TRBD1,16,CASSELGTGNTGELFF,TGTGCCAGCAGTGAACTCGGGACAGGGAATACCGGGGAGCTGTTTTTT
TRBJ2-7,TRBV10-3,.,TRBD2,13,CAISPGGFYEQYF,TGTGCCATCAGCCCCGGGGGGTTCTACGAGCAGTACTTC
TRBJ1-2,TRBV18,.,TRBD1,14,CASSLIGQAYGYTF,TGTGCCAGCTCACTTATCGGACAGGCCTATGGCTACACCTTC
TRBJ1-1,TRBV5-8,.,.,12,CASSLSVGGAFF,TGTGCCAGCAGCTTGTCGGTAGGGGGAGCTTTCTTT
TRBJ1-2,TRBV5-1,once,TRBD1,13,CASSIDRDGGYTF,TGCGCCAGCAGCATAGACAGGGATGGTGGCTACACCTTC
TRBJ1-6,TRBV30,once,TRBD1,17,CAWSLDPGQGGNSPLHF,TGTGCCTGGAGTCTAGATCCGGGACAGGGAGGCAATTCACCCCTCCACTTT
TRBJ2-7,TRBV2,.,.,13,CASSEVPYHEQYF,TGTGCCAGCAGTGAAGTCCCCTACCACGAGCAGTACTTC
TRBJ2-5,TRBV5-1,.,TRBD2,16,CASSPGGLAGGETQYF,TGCGCCAGCAGCCCCGGGGGACTAGCGGGGGGAGAGACCCAGTACTTC
TRBJ1-4,TRBV5-6,.,TRBD1,17,CASSSLVQGVKNEKLFF,TGTGCCAGCAGCTCATTGGTACAGGGGGTAAAGAATGAAAAACTGTTTTTT
TRBJ2-6,TRBV7-2,.,TRBD1,15,CASTQGGSGANVLTF,TGTGCCAGTACACAGGGGGGCTCTGGGGCCAACGTCCTGACTTTC
TRBJ2-1,TRBV6-5,.,TRBD1,16,CASSYSGQSSYNEQFF,TGTGCCAGCAGTTACTCGGGACAGAGCTCCTACAATGAGCAGTTCTTC
TRBJ1-2,TRBV11-2,.,.,12,CASSSGGYGYTF,TGTGCCAGCAGCTCGGGAGGGTATGGCTACACCTTC
TRBJ1-2,TRBV30,.,TRBD1,14,CAWAPDRGPYGYTF,TGTGCCTGGGCTCCGGACAGGGGGCCTTATGGCTACACCTTC
TRBJ2-1,TRBV7-3,once,TRBD1,16,CASSVGTGLSYNEQFF,TGTGCCAGCAGCGTCGGGACAGGGTTATCCTACAATGAGCAGTTCTTC
TRBJ1-2,TRBV28,.,TRBD1,14,CASTRKGQTYGYTF,TGTGCCAGCACACGAAAGGGACAGACTTATGGCTACACCTTC
TRBJ2-1,TRBV19,.,TRBD2,14,CASSGGGPYNEQFF,TGTGCCAGTAGTGGGGGGGGACCGTACAATGAGCAGTTCTTC
TRBJ2-7,TRBV7-8,.,.,15,CASSLLDSYAYEQYF,TGTGCCAGCAGCTTATTAGACAGTTATGCCTACGAGCAGTACTTC
TRBJ1-3,TRBV5-1,.,.,14,CASSLAGSGNTIYF,TGCGCCAGCAGCTTGGCAGGCTCTGGAAACACCATATATTTT
TRBJ1-1,TRBV11-2,.,TRBD1,16,CASRERYRGGNTEAFF,TGTGCCAGCAGAGAAAGATACAGGGGGGGGAACACTGAAGCTTTCTTT
TRBJ2-2,TRBV4-3,.,TRBD1,15,CASSPPGQGSGELFF,TGCGCCAGCAGCCCTCCGGGACAGGGATCCGGGGAGCTGTTTTTT
TRBJ1-1,TRBV7-9,.,TRBD1,14,CASSFTGARTEAFF,TGTGCCAGCAGCTTTACAGGGGCGCGGACTGAAGCTTTCTTT
TRBJ2-7,TRBV27,.,TRBD1,15,CASSWTGRVGYEQYF,TGTGCCAGCAGTTGGACAGGGCGCGTCGGCTACGAGCAGTACTTC